This TCR beta chain was obtained from a study of PD-L1 blockade in urothelial cancer. Study context: About 90% of the roughly 29 patients were men who had bladder-origin urothelial cancer. Analysis of the blood was performed 3 weeks (second dose) and 6 weeks after treatment start.

Noted time point: pretreatment peripheral blood. Study findings and constraints: Expansion of tumor-associated blood clones at 3 weeks was greater in durable-benefit patients.

The assay was immunoSEQ multiplex PCR, and TCRdb's table has in-frame clones only and misses some. The sample has 40,000 or so clones, about four fifths seen once; the top ten hold roughly 7.1%. In regard to this clone: Its antigen is as yet unknown.

V was pared by 4 bases and J by 3 bases, with 15 bases between. Germline loops: CDR1 MGHRA, CDR2 YSYEKL. The CDR3 loop spans 15 amino acids. The rearrangement links TRBV4-1 to TRBJ1-1; D perhaps matches TRBD1 (6 bases). This TCR was sampled from a man in his 60s with urothelial cancer. Sequencing was performed on PBMCs, taken around atezolizumab (anti-PD-L1) treatment. CDR3: CASSRATGLDTEAFF. CDR3 bases: TGCGCCAGCAGCCGCGCGACAGGCCTTGACACTGAAGCTTTCTTT.